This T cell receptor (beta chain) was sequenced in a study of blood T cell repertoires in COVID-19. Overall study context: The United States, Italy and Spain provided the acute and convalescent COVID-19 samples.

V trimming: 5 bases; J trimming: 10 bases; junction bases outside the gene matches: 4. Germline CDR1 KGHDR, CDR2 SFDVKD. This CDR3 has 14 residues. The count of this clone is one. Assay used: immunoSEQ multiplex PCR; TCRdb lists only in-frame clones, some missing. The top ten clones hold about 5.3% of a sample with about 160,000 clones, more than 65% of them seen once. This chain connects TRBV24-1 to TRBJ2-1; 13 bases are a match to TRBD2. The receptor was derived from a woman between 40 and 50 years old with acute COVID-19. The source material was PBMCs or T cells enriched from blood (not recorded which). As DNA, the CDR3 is TGTGCCACCAGTGGGACTAGCGGGAGACTCGAGCAGTTCTTC. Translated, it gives CATSGTSGRLEQFF.